The rows below give T cell receptor beta chains drawn from one sample of a study of blood T cell repertoires in COVID-19. Only in-frame clones appear in the TCRdb table, and some are missing; sequencing was by immunoSEQ multiplex PCR. The repertoire has about 280,000 clones, nearly 90% of them found once; the top ten carry 11%. Sequenced input: peripheral blood. The source of these receptors is a woman in her twenties or thirties with COVID-19, enrolled during active disease. Both conserved end residues are part of each CDR3. The order of the fields is CDR3 length, V gene, J gene, clone size, D gene, CDR3 protein, CDR3 DNA. A D gene is named only where the DNA matches it firmly. Clone size is stated in some rows and not others, as once, few, many or a class when expanded.

length: 16
V: TRBV9
J: TRBJ2-7
size: .
D: .
CDR3: CASSVEAGPSSYEQYF
DNA: TGTGCCAGCAGCGTAGAGGCGGGGCCCAGCTCCTACGAGCAGTACTTC

length: 17
V: TRBV3-1/TRBV3-2
J: TRBJ1-3
size: .
D: .
CDR3: CASSQRGSGDSGNTIYF
DNA: TGTGCCAGCAGCCAAAGAGGGTCCGGCGACTCTGGAAACACCATATATTTT

length: 13
V: TRBV20-1
J: TRBJ2-1
size: .
D: .
CDR3: CSASNGGYNEQFF
DNA: TGCAGTGCTAGTAATGGGGGGTACAATGAGCAGTTCTTC

length: 15
V: TRBV5-8
J: TRBJ2-5
size: .
D: TRBD1
CDR3: CASSFPGTGEETQYF
DNA: TGTGCCAGCAGCTTCCCCGGGACAGGTGAAGAGACCCAGTACTTC

length: 15
V: TRBV2
J: TRBJ2-5
size: few
D: .
CDR3: CASSEARVLQETQYF
DNA: TGTGCCAGCAGTGAAGCGCGGGTCTTACAAGAGACCCAGTACTTC

length: 17
V: TRBV19
J: TRBJ2-1
size: .
D: TRBD2
CDR3: CASSIPLAGGPYNEQFF
DNA: TGTGCCAGTAGTATTCCCTTAGCGGGGGGCCCCTACAATGAGCAGTTCTTC

length: 14
V: TRBV18
J: TRBJ2-7
size: .
D: TRBD1
CDR3: CASSAGTGGYEQYF
DNA: TGTGCCAGCTCGGCCGGGACAGGGGGTTACGAGCAGTACTTC

length: 13
V: TRBV24-1
J: TRBJ1-1
size: .
D: .
CDR3: CATSVAEGHEAFF
DNA: TGTGCCACCAGTGTCGCCGAGGGTCACGAAGCTTTCTTT

length: 13
V: TRBV13
J: TRBJ1-2
size: .
D: .
CDR3: CASSPTGNYGYTF
DNA: TGTGCCAGCAGCCCCACAGGGAACTATGGCTACACCTTC

length: 14
V: TRBV27
J: TRBJ1-5
size: many
D: .
CDR3: CASSLSDSNQPQHF
DNA: TGTGCCAGCAGTTTATCGGACAGTAATCAGCCCCAGCATTTT

length: 15
V: TRBV28
J: TRBJ1-2
size: .
D: TRBD1
CDR3: CASSSTGTGGYGYTF
DNA: TGTGCCAGCAGTTCAACCGGGACAGGGGGCTATGGCTACACCTTC

length: 13
V: TRBV5-6
J: TRBJ1-5
size: .
D: .
CDR3: CASSLTGDQPQHF
DNA: TGTGCCAGCAGCTTGACGGGGGATCAGCCCCAGCATTTT

length: 8
V: TRBV10-2
J: TRBJ2-3
size: .
D: .
CDR3: CASTKTRF
DNA: TGCGCCAGCACTAAGACTAGATTT

length: 13
V: TRBV7-9
J: TRBJ1-2
size: .
D: .
CDR3: CASQGRLPAGYTF
DNA: TGTGCCAGCCAGGGAAGGCTCCCGGCTGGCTACACCTTC

length: 14
V: TRBV6-2/TRBV6-3
J: TRBJ1-5
size: .
D: TRBD1
CDR3: CASSKQGAYQPQHF
DNA: TGTGCCAGCAGTAAACAGGGGGCCTATCAGCCCCAGCATTTT

length: 16
V: TRBV2
J: TRBJ2-3
size: .
D: TRBD2
CDR3: CASSDKGGGLSGKQYF
DNA: TGTGCCAGCAGTGACAAGGGCGGGGGGTTGAGTGGGAAGCAGTATTTT

length: 12
V: TRBV29-1
J: TRBJ1-3
size: .
D: .
CDR3: CSGTASGNTIYF
DNA: TGCAGCGGGACAGCCTCTGGAAACACCATATATTTT

length: 18
V: TRBV27
J: TRBJ2-6
size: .
D: .
CDR3: CASSLALGGGGGANVLTF
DNA: TGTGCCAGCAGCCTGGCCTTAGGGGGAGGGGGTGGGGCCAACGTCCTGACTTTC

length: 15
V: TRBV21-1
J: TRBJ1-2
size: once
D: .
CDR3: CASSHTGKDHYGYTF
DNA: TGTGCCAGCAGCCATACAGGTAAGGATCACTATGGCTACACCTTC

length: 13
V: TRBV6-5
J: TRBJ1-1
size: once
D: .
CDR3: CASSSGFHTEAFF
DNA: TGTGCCAGCAGTTCCGGGTTCCACACTGAAGCTTTCTTT

length: 12
V: TRBV19
J: TRBJ2-1
size: .
D: .
CDR3: CASISPNNEQFF
DNA: TGTGCCAGTATTAGCCCAAACAATGAGCAGTTCTTC

length: 15
V: TRBV7-6
J: TRBJ2-7
size: once
D: TRBD1
CDR3: CASSLGQGIIYEQYF
DNA: TGTGCCAGCAGCTTGGGACAGGGGATCATCTACGAGCAGTACTTC

length: 15
V: TRBV7-8
J: TRBJ2-7
size: .
D: .
CDR3: CASSRPGLVSYEQYF
DNA: TGTGCCAGCAGCCGCCCAGGGCTCGTCTCCTACGAGCAGTACTTC

length: 14
V: TRBV18
J: TRBJ1-2
size: .
D: .
CDR3: CASSPRSGDGGYTF
DNA: TGTGCCAGCTCACCGCGTTCGGGGGACGGTGGCTACACCTTC

length: 15
V: TRBV3-1/TRBV3-2
J: TRBJ2-3
size: .
D: TRBD2
CDR3: CASSAWGTTTDTQYF
DNA: TGTGCCAGCAGCGCCTGGGGGACTACCACAGATACGCAGTATTTT